The clone carrying this TCR beta chain was counted many times. The CDR3 runs 16 residues. The trim removed 1 base at V and 0 bases at J, leaving 6 bases unmatched. In germline, CDR1 is MNHNS, CDR2 SASEGT. Time point noted: newly diagnosed GD, antithyroid drugs for less than 3 months. From RNA extracted from PBMCs, the TCR library was made. The record originates from a study of regulatory T cells in long-lasting Graves disease. For TCR beta, libraries came from iRepertoire HTBI primers and Arm-PCR of CDR3 regions. TCRdb passed the multiplex PCR reads through MiXCR, listing each CDR3 protein once. Of more than 350,000 distinct CDR3 sequences listed, 15% are singletons. A further study also used this sample, focusing on T cells in Graves' hyperthyroidism and ophthalmopathy. According to that study: The TCR CDR3 first-round RT-PCR relied on the HTBI primer set. Using 13 V-J features, a model discriminated ophthalmopathy from stable hyperthyroidism.

This sample comprised peripheral blood mononuclear cells (PBMCs), obtained at new diagnosis, from a patient treated with antithyroid drugs. V and J are TRBV6-1 and TRBJ2-7; TRBD1 agrees at 7 bases. The receptor was isolated from a woman aged 30 to 39 with Graves disease. CDR3 residues: CASSEGPGQPSYEQYF. CDR3 sequence (DNA): TGTGCCAGCAGTGAAGGACCGGGACAGCCCTCCTACGAGCAGTACTTC.